The 16 T cell receptor beta chains in this list originate from one sample, sequenced in a study of regulatory T cells in long-lasting Graves disease. Time point specified: newly diagnosed GD, antithyroid drugs for less than 3 months. PBMCs were the source of the RNA used for TCR sequencing. CDR3 regions were amplified by Arm-PCR using iRepertoire HTBI primers to build TCR beta libraries. TCRdb passed the multiplex PCR reads through MiXCR, listing each CDR3 protein once. The profile shows about 460,000 distinct CDR3 sequences, 11% to 15% of them singletons. The same data also contributed to another study, on T cells in Graves' hyperthyroidism and ophthalmopathy.

This specimen consisted of peripheral blood mononuclear cells (PBMCs), obtained at new diagnosis, from a patient treated with antithyroid drugs. The receptor source for this set is a woman in her 50s with Graves disease.

This clonotype was detected many times. V usage is TRBV2 and J usage is TRBJ1-2; D might be TRBD1 (6 bases). V was shortened by 6 bases and J by 4 bases, with 12 bases between the two germline ends. Per the germline V gene, CDR1 is SNHLY and CDR2 is FYNNEI. The CDR3 is 13 residues long. The CDR3 is CASRGRGGYGYTF. The CDR3 bases are TGTGCCAGCAGAGGTCGAGGGGGCTATGGCTACACCTTC.

Comments on this clonotype: The junction shows a germline mismatch at one end, possibly a read error. The J gene is TRBJ2-1, the V gene TRBV7-6; 9 nucleotides align to TRBD2. Germline values: CDR1 SGHVS, CDR2 FNYEAQ. The length of the CDR3 is 20 residues. CDR3 region: CSSSLLRFSVPAGGVNEQFF. CDR3 sequence (DNA): TGTTCCAGCAGCTTACTCCGCTTTAGCGTTCCAGCGGGAGGAGTAAATGAGCAGTTCTTC. Using reference TRBV7-6 and TRBJ2-1 for the parts outside the CDR3, the full variable domain is GAGVSQSPRYKVTKRGQDVALRCDPISGHVSLYWYRQALGQGPEFLTYFNYEAQQDKSGLPNDRFSAERPEGSISTLTIQRTEQRDSAMYRCSSSLLRFSVPAGGVNEQFFGPGTRLTVL.

This clonotype appeared many times. This chain joins TRBV11-2 and TRBJ2-1; 11 bases map to TRBD2. The CDR3 is 17 amino acids. Unmatched junction bases numbered 8, after V lost 0 bases and J lost 7 bases. CDR1 and CDR2 (germline): SGHAT, FQNNGV. The DNA of the CDR3 is TGTGCCAGCAGCTTAGATCAGGCTAGCGGGAGGCCGAATGAGCAGTTCTTC. Amino acids: CASSLDQASGRPNEQFF.

V usage is TRBV6-4 and J usage is TRBJ2-3, with D hard to call. Germline values: CDR1 MRHNA, CDR2 SNTAGT. Trimming removed 0 bases from V and 2 bases from J, with 6 bases in between. CDR3 length: 14 residues. As DNA, the CDR3 is TGTGCCAGCAGTGACTCTTACAACACAGATACGCAGTATTTT. Its translation: CASSDSYNTDTQYF.

CDR3: CASSRYGTVNTEAFF. The CDR3 DNA follows: TGCGCCAGCAGCCGCTACGGGACGGTGAACACTGAAGCTTTCTTT. The genes are TRBV4-1 and TRBJ1-1; tentative D call: TRBD1 (5 bases). This CDR3 is 15 amino acids long. V lost 4 bases and J lost 0, with 12 bases in between. CDR1 and CDR2 (germline): MGHRA, YSYEKL.

In this sample, this clonotype turned up a few times. The chain is built from TRBV7-9 and TRBJ2-1; D gene uncertain. The germline V gene encodes CDR1 SEHNR and CDR2 FQNEAQ (reference sequence). Trimming cost V 5 bases and J 15 bases, with 8 bases left between them. The CDR3 spans 9 residues. The CDR3 coding sequence is TGTGCCAGCAGCCCGCGTCCGTTCTTC. Protein sequence: CASSPRPFF.

This clonotype was recorded a few times. V usage is TRBV20-1 and J usage is TRBJ1-5; D not certain. The V and J ends lost 2 bases and 3 bases respectively, with 14 bases between them. CDR3 length equals 15 residues. Germline assignment: CDR1 DFQATT and CDR2 SNEGSKA (reference sequence). In nucleotides, the CDR3 is TGCAGTGCTAGACCGGGTTTGACAATCAATCAGCCCCAGCATTTT. This translates into CSARPGLTINQPQHF.

As to this clonotype: A much larger clone is a single base away; this may be a read error. The chain has TRBV18 and TRBJ2-5; a possible D gene is TRBD2 (5 bases). This CDR3 region has 17 residues. The ends were cut back, 1 base at V and 4 bases at J, with 19 bases in the middle. Germline lookup yields CDR1 KGHSH and CDR2 LQKENI. The CDR3 protein is CASSPQDLRGIRETQYF. The CDR3 DNA reads as TGTGCCAGCTCACCACAGGACTTAAGAGGAATCCGAGAGACCCAGTACTTC.

This clonotype has at least ten counts. The CDR3 DNA reads as TGTGCCAGCAGCCCCCTTATAGATTCTGAGCAGTTCTTC. It codes for CASSPLIDSEQFF. The V call is TRBV14, the J call TRBJ2-1; no clear D. The ends were cut back, 4 bases at V and 9 bases at J, with 13 bases in the middle. The CDR3 runs 13 residues. The germline V gene has CDR1 SGHDN and CDR2 FVKESK.

This clonotype was seen repeatedly, ten times or more. The chain's CDR3 is CASSSIAGGPHYEQYF. In nucleotides, the CDR3 is TGTGCCAGCAGTTCCATAGCGGGAGGGCCCCACTACGAGCAGTACTTC. This rearrangement joins TRBV28 to TRBJ2-7; 11 bases map to TRBD2. Germline V gene data show CDR1 as MDHEN and CDR2 as SYDVKM. J lost 3 bases, V lost 4 bases, and 8 bases had no gene match. There are 16 residues in the CDR3.

There are many counts of this clonotype. J is TRBJ2-7 and V is TRBV6-2 or TRBV6-3; 8 bases map to TRBD1. This CDR3 region has 15 residues. CDR1 and CDR2 (germline): MNHEY, SVGEGT. Losses at the gene ends were 6 bases for V and 3 bases for J; bases not matched to a gene: 10. CDR3 DNA sequence: TGTGCCAGCAGAGACGTTACCGGGACAGGCTACGAGCAGTACTTC. It translates to CASRDVTGTGYEQYF.

This clonotype occurred a few times. The chain joins TRBV24-1 to TRBJ2-3, with 16 bases fitting TRBD2. The V gene end was trimmed by 3 bases and the J gene end by 1 base; junction bases not matched to a gene: 9. Germline CDR1 is KGHDR and CDR2 is SFDVKD. CDR3 size: 20 residues. The CDR3 here is CATSDPGLAGGLSRTDTQYF. The CDR3 bases are TGTGCCACCAGTGATCCGGGACTAGCGGGAGGGCTGTCACGCACAGATACGCAGTATTTT.

This clonotype turned up a few times. This sequence joins TRBV29-1 and TRBJ2-1; 14 nucleotides agree with TRBD2. With V trimmed by 6 bases and J by 6 bases, 4 bases remained unmatched. This CDR3 contains 14 residues. Germline loops: CDR1 SQVTM, CDR2 ANQGSEA. The CDR3 DNA reads TGCAGCGTCCGAGGACTAGCGGGAGGCAATGAGCAGTTCTTC. The encoded protein is CSVRGLAGGNEQFF.

The genes are TRBV7-3 and TRBJ1-6, with D perhaps matching TRBD1 (5 bases). The CDR3 runs to 15 residues. CDR1 is SGHTA and CDR2 is FQGTGA in the germline V gene. V was cut by 4 bases and J by 7 bases, with 14 bases left in between. Here the CDR3 DNA reads TGTGCCAGCAGCTCGGTGGGAGGGGCGAATTCACCCCTCCACTTT. It codes for CASSSVGGANSPLHF.

Comments on this clonotype: This may stem from a read error, because a much larger clone lies one nucleotide away. The CDR3 bases are TGTGCCAGCAGAGGTAGCGGGAGAGATGAGCGGTTCTTC. It encodes CASRGSGRDERFF. The chain links TRBV3-1 to TRBJ2-4; TRBD2 agrees at 9 bases. This CDR3 is built from 13 residues. CDR1 is LGHDT, CDR2 YNNKEL, per germline (reference sequence).

The J gene is TRBJ2-5, the V gene TRBV6-1; 7 bases fit TRBD2. V gave up 7 bases and J gave up 4 bases; unmatched junction bases: 12. The germline V gene has CDR1 MNHNS and CDR2 SASEGT. The CDR3 sequence is 15 residues long. In DNA form, the CDR3 reads TGTGCCAGCACCTACGGGGCGGGAGAAGGAGAGACCCAGTACTTC. It is translated as CASTYGAGEGETQYF.